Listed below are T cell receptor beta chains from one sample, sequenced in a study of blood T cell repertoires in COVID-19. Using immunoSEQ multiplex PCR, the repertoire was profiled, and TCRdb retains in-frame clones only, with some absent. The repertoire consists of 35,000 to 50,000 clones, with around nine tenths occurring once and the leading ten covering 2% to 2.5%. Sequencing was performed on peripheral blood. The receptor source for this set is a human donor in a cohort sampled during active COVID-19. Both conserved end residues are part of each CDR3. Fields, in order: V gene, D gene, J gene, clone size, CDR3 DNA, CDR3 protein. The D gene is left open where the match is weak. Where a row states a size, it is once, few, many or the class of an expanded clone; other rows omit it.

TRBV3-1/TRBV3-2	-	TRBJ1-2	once	TGTGCCAGCAGCCCTCTTGGGGGCCAGAGAAACTATGGCTACACCTTC	CASSPLGGQRNYGYTF
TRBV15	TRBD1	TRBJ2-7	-	TGTGCCACCAGCAGGGACAGGGGTCCCTACGAGCAGTACTTC	CATSRDRGPYEQYF
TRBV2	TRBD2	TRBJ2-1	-	TGTGCCAGCAGTGTAAACCGACTAGCGGGGGGGCCAAGGAATGAGCAGTTCTTC	CASSVNRLAGGPRNEQFF
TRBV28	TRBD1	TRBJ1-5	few	TGTGCCAGCAGCTCCGGACAGGGCGGTCAGCCCCAGCATTTT	CASSSGQGGQPQHF
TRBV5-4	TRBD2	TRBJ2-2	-	TGTGCCAGCAGCTTGTATTCTAGCGGGGGGACCGGGGAGCTGTTTTTT	CASSLYSSGGTGELFF
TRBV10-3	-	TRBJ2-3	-	TGTGCCATCAGTGATTTCGCGGGCCAGGGAGGTAGCACAGATACGCAGTATTTT	CAISDFAGQGGSTDTQYF
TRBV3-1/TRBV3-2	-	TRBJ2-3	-	TGTGCCAGCAGCCAAGGACAGGTCTCCACAGATACGCAGTATTTT	CASSQGQVSTDTQYF
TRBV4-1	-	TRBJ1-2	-	TGCGCCAGCAGCCAAGGACCGACTCCCAACTATGGCTACACCTTC	CASSQGPTPNYGYTF
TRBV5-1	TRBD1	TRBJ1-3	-	TGCGCCAGTCAGACAGGGAACGTAGGAAACACCATATATTTT	CASQTGNVGNTIYF
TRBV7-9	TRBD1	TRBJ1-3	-	TGTGCCAGCAGCTCCAAAACATGGGACAGGGACTCTGGAAACACCATATATTTT	CASSSKTWDRDSGNTIYF
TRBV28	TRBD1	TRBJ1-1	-	TGTGCCAGCAGTTTCCTGACAGGGGCCAACACTGAAGCCTTCTTT	CASSFLTGANTEAFF
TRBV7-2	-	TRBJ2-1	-	TGTGCCAGCAGCCCCCGCGGGGGCCAGTGGGATAATGAGCAGTTCTTC	CASSPRGGQWDNEQFF
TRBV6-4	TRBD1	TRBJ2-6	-	TGTGCCAGCAGCAAACTCGGGTCGGGACAGGGATACTCTGGGGCCAACGTCCTGACTTTC	CASSKLGSGQGYSGANVLTF
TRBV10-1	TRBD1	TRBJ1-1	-	TGCGCCAGCAGACAGGGGTCGAACACTGAAGCTTTCTTT	CASRQGSNTEAFF
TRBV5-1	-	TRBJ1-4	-	TGCGCCAGCAGCTTGGACAGTATGACTAATGAAAAACTGTTTTTT	CASSLDSMTNEKLFF
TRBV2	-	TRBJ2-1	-	TGTGCCAGCAGTGGACTTCCCAATGAGCAGTTCTTC	CASSGLPNEQFF
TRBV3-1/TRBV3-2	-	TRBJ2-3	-	TGTGCCAGCAGCCAAGGAACAGGGTTCAGCACAGATACGCAGTATTTT	CASSQGTGFSTDTQYF
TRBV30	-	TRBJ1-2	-	TGTGCCTGGAGTGTACCAGGTCCTAACTATGGCTACACCTTC	CAWSVPGPNYGYTF
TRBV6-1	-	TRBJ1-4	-	TGTGCCAGCAGTGATCTAACAGGGCTTACTAATGAAAAACTGTTTTTT	CASSDLTGLTNEKLFF
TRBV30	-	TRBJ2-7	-	TGTGCCTGGAGTGTAGCAGGGTACGAGCAGTACTTC	CAWSVAGYEQYF
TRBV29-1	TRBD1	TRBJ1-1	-	TGCAGCTCCAGAACAGGGACAGCAATTGAAGCTTTCTTT	CSSRTGTAIEAFF
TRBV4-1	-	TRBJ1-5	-	TGCGCCAGCAGCCAAGATGAGGCCAGGGCGCCTCAGCCCCAGCATTTT	CASSQDEARAPQPQHF
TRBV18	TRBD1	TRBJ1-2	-	TGTGCCAGCTCACCACCTGGACAGGGGTTCGGCTACACCTTC	CASSPPGQGFGYTF
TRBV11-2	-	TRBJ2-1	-	TGTGCCAGCAGCGAGACTAGCAATGAGCAGTTCTTC	CASSETSNEQFF
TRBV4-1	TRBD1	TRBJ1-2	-	TGCGCCAGCATCGGACAGGGGTCGGATGGCTACACCTTC	CASIGQGSDGYTF
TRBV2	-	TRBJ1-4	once	TGTGCCAGCAGCGGTGGAGGGGCAAGGGGGGGTGAAAAACTGTTTTTT	CASSGGGARGGEKLFF
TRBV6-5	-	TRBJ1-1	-	TGTGCCAGCAGTTTTACGGGGACTGAAGCTTTCTTT	CASSFTGTEAFF
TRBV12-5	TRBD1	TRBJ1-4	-	TGTGCTAGTGGTACCGGACAGGGGCAGGAAAAACTGTTTTTT	CASGTGQGQEKLFF